Shown below are 16 T cell receptor beta chains from a single sample sequenced in a study of blood T cell repertoires in COVID-19. Here immunoSEQ multiplex PCR was the method, and the copy in TCRdb shows in-frame clones only, minus some. Among about 97,000 clones listed, roughly 85% were seen once. What was sequenced was peripheral blood. Receptors originate from a woman between 65 and 79 years old with active or convalescent COVID-19.

This chain connects TRBV4-2 to TRBJ2-5; 10 bases are a match to TRBD2. Germline assignment: CDR1 LGHNA and CDR2 YNFKEQ. The CDR3 has 16 residues. V shed 1 base and J 5 bases; nucleotides not matched to a gene: 7. Here the CDR3 reads CASSQGLAGSWETQYF. The CDR3 DNA reads TGTGCCAGCAGCCAAGGACTAGCGGGTTCCTGGGAGACCCAGTACTTC.

This clone has more than one count but fewer than ten. The chain links TRBV7-2 to TRBJ2-3, with 9 bases aligning to TRBD2. Unmatched junction bases numbered 1, after V lost 1 base and J lost 2 bases. Germline values: CDR1 SGHTA, CDR2 FQGNSA. The CDR3 runs to 15 residues. This CDR3 is CASSLGGRDTDTQYF. CDR3 nucleotide sequence: TGTGCCAGCAGCTTAGGCGGGAGGGACACAGATACGCAGTATTTT.

V gene TRBV28 combines with J gene TRBJ2-7; TRBD1 matches at 8 bases. Germline V gene data show CDR1 as MDHEN and CDR2 as SYDVKM. The junction had 13 bases not matched to a gene; V was cut back by 6 bases and J by 12 bases. The CDR3 contains 13 residues. The CDR3 DNA reads TGTGCCAGCAGCTTACGACAGGGGCATGTGGGGTACTTC. Encoded protein: CASSLRQGHVGYF.

The rearrangement joins TRBV28 to TRBJ2-3; 8 bases agree with TRBD2. V lost 3 bases to trimming and J lost 4 bases; unmatched junction nucleotides: 12. Germline CDR1 is MDHEN and CDR2 is SYDVKM. The CDR3 consists of 17 residues. The CDR3 region has the DNA TGTGCCAGCAGTTTGTTGCGGCGGCTAGCGGGCCCAGATACGCAGTATTTT. The encoded protein is CASSLLRRLAGPDTQYF. Drawing the rest from reference TRBV28 and TRBJ2-3, the complete variable domain is DVKVTQSSRYLVKRTGEKVFLECVQDMDHENMFWYRQDPGLGLRLIYFSYDVKMKEKGDIPEGYSVSREKKERFSLILESASTNQTSMYLCASSLLRRLAGPDTQYFGPGTRLTVL.

The chain uses TRBV28 and TRBJ2-1, with 10 bases matching TRBD2. Germline assignment: CDR1 MDHEN and CDR2 SYDVKM. The CDR3 has 12 residues. V lost 5 bases and J lost 15; bases outside the gene matches: 7. This chain's CDR3 is CASSGGLAIAFF. The CDR3, as DNA: TGTGCCAGCAGTGGGGGACTAGCGATAGCGTTCTTC.

J is TRBJ1-1 and V is TRBV18, with 7 bases lining up with TRBD1. Germline V CDR1 and CDR2: KGHSH, LQKENI. This CDR3 is 16 amino acids long. J was trimmed by 6 bases and V by 0 bases; bases with no gene match: 10. The chain's CDR3 is CASSPPSGGQSAEAFF. As DNA, the CDR3 is TGTGCCAGCTCACCACCGTCAGGGGGACAGAGCGCTGAAGCTTTCTTT.

The chain couples TRBV5-1 to TRBJ1-1; D not certain. CDR3 length: 13 residues. The V gene lost 0 bases and the J gene lost 1 base, with 4 bases spanning the gap. Germline V gives CDR1 SGHRS, CDR2 YFSETQ. The CDR3 sequence: CASSLAGNTEAFF. The CDR3 DNA reads TGCGCCAGCAGCTTGGCAGGGAACACTGAAGCTTTCTTT.

In nucleotides, the CDR3 is TGTGCCAGCAGCCCGGGACTAGCGGACTACAATGAGCAGTTCTTC. Encoded protein: CASSPGLADYNEQFF. This chain links TRBV11-2 with TRBJ2-1; 11 positions agree with TRBD2. The CDR3 covers 15 residues. Germline V CDR1 and CDR2: SGHAT, FQNNGV. J gave up 3 bases and V 5 bases, and 3 bases lay outside the gene matches.

The count of this clone is one. The V gene is TRBV4-1, the J gene TRBJ2-6; D uncertain. The ends were cut back, 4 bases at V and 0 bases at J, with 7 bases in the middle. This CDR3 is built from 15 residues. CDR1 is MGHRA, CDR2 YSYEKL, per germline. DNA for the CDR3: TGCGCCAGCAGCCTAAGCTACTCTGGGGCCAACGTCCTGACTTTC. It translates to CASSLSYSGANVLTF.

CDR3 coding DNA: TGTGCCAGCAGCCGTGGCGGGACCAGTGGTTTCTATGGCTACACCTTC. It specifies CASSRGGTSGFYGYTF. The chain links TRBV6-6 to TRBJ1-2; tentatively, D is TRBD1 (5 bases). Germline V lookup: CDR1 MNHNY, CDR2 SVGAGI (reference sequence). Between the trimmed V and J ends, which lost 6 bases and 4 bases, there was a span of 21 bases. The CDR3 has 16 residues.

This sequence joins TRBV5-1 and TRBJ2-2, with 7 bases fitting TRBD1. Germline V CDR1 and CDR2: SGHRS, YFSETQ. V lost 3 bases and J lost 7; bases outside the gene matches: 3. This CDR3 comprises 13 residues. DNA of the CDR3: TGCGCCAGCAGCTCAACAGGGGTCGGGGAGCTGTTTTTT. Protein: CASSSTGVGELFF.

In its sample, this clone was seen once. The chain has TRBV6-6 and TRBJ2-1; D perhaps matches TRBD2 (5 bases). Trimming removed 7 bases at V and 8 bases at J, with 9 bases between. In germline, CDR1 is MNHNY, CDR2 SVGAGI (reference sequence). The CDR3 runs to 11 residues. CDR3 nucleotides: TGTGCCAGCACGGGGTTGGATGAGCAGTTCTTC. This translates into CASTGLDEQFF.

The V and J genes are TRBV28 and TRBJ2-2; 8 nucleotides match TRBD1. Unmatched junction bases numbered 2, after V lost 7 bases and J lost 1 base. There are 14 residues in the CDR3. Germline CDR1 is MDHEN and CDR2 is SYDVKM. CDR3 in amino acids: CASTGGRNTGELFF. Here the CDR3 DNA reads TGTGCCAGCACAGGGGGCAGGAACACCGGGGAGCTGTTTTTT.

This chain joins TRBV19 and TRBJ2-3; 11 bases line up with TRBD2. Germline CDR1 and CDR2: LNHDA and SQIVND (reference sequence). CDR3 length: 16 residues. The V and J ends lost 3 bases and 4 bases, in that order; junction bases with no gene match: 6. Here the CDR3 reads CASSIFTSGSSDTQYF. The DNA of the CDR3 is TGTGCCAGTAGTATCTTCACTAGCGGGAGCTCAGATACGCAGTATTTT.

This chain connects TRBV5-1 to TRBJ2-3; 8 bases fit TRBD1. Per germline, CDR1 SGHRS and CDR2 YFSETQ. There are 14 residues in the CDR3. Germline trimming cut 4 bases from V and 3 bases from J; bases unmatched to any gene: 4. The CDR3 protein is CASSVDRVTDTQYF. DNA of the CDR3: TGCGCCAGCAGCGTGGACAGGGTTACAGATACGCAGTATTTT.

The rearrangement links TRBV5-4 to TRBJ2-1, with unresolved D. This CDR3 spans 13 amino acids. Germline loops: CDR1 SGHNT, CDR2 YYREEE (reference sequence). V gave up 4 bases and J gave up 4 bases, with 9 bases separating them. CDR3 sequence (DNA): TGTGCCAGCAGCGTCGATAGATACAATGAGCAGTTCTTC. It specifies CASSVDRYNEQFF. Complete variable domain (other parts from reference TRBV5-4 and TRBJ2-1): ETGVTQSPTHLIKTRGQQVTLRCSSQSGHNTVSWYQQALGQGPQFIFQYYREEENGRGNFPPRFSGLQFPNYSSELNVNALELDDSALYLCASSVDRYNEQFFGPGTRLTVL.